The 25 T cell receptor beta chains below were found in one sample sequenced in a study of preoperative IRX-2 immunotherapy in early breast cancer. The assay was immunoSEQ multiplex PCR, and TCRdb's table has in-frame clones only and misses some. The data hold 25,000 to 30,000 clones, with 75% to 90% observed a single time. Treatment indicated: preoperative locoregional IRX-2 cytokine immunotherapy. The specimen comprised lymph node tissue, sampled after IRX-2 immunotherapy. The receptors here all came from a human donor with breast cancer.

J is TRBJ2-7 and V is TRBV30; 8 bases agree with TRBD1. After removal of 3 bases from V and 0 bases from J, the junction contained 7 bases not matched to a gene. This CDR3 has 15 residues. CDR1 is GTSNPN, CDR2 SVGIG, per germline (reference sequence). This chain's CDR3 is CAWSTGQGSSYEQYF. The CDR3 region has the DNA TGTGCCTGGAGCACCGGACAGGGCAGCTCCTACGAGCAGTACTTC.

This chain uses TRBV11-3 with TRBJ1-6; TRBD1 matches 7 bases. The V and J ends lost 5 bases and 7 bases, in that order; junction bases with no gene match: 8. The CDR3 contains 15 residues. The V gene's germline CDR1 is SGHNT and CDR2 YENEEA. The CDR3 nucleotides are TGTGCCAGCAGCCCTGCGACAGGGTTAAATTCACCCCTCCACTTT. Encoded protein: CASSPATGLNSPLHF. Drawing the rest from reference TRBV11-3 and TRBJ1-6, the complete variable domain is EAGVVQSPRYKIIEKKQPVAFWCNPISGHNTLYWYLQNLGQGPELLIRYENEEAVDDSQLPKDRFSAERLKGVDSTLKIQPAELGDSAVYLCASSPATGLNSPLHFGNGTRLTVT.

V is TRBV6-8 and J is TRBJ1-1, with TRBD1 identical over 8 bases. The germline gives CDR1 MNHGY, CDR2 SAAAGT. The ends lost 10 bases at V and 3 bases at J; junction bases unmatched: 19. The CDR3 runs 17 residues. The CDR3 region has the DNA TGTGCCATCAGCCCGTTGCGGACAGGGAGAAGGGACACTGAAGCTTTCTTT. This gives the protein CAISPLRTGRRDTEAFF.

Concerning this clone: A read error may produce the germline difference seen at one junction end. The chain joins TRBV6-8 to TRBJ2-1; 10 bases are a match to TRBD2. Germline V CDR1 and CDR2: MNHGY, SAAAGT. The CDR3 is made up of 16 amino acids. The chain's CDR3 is CAISDYSGGRGNEQFF. The CDR3 region has the DNA TGTGCCATCAGTGACTATAGCGGGGGGCGAGGCAATGAGCAGTTCTTC.

The chain is built from TRBV6-1 and TRBJ1-1, with TRBD1 matching 7 bases. Unmatched junction bases numbered 8, after V lost 1 base and J lost 6 bases. CDR3 length: 15 amino acids. In germline, CDR1 is MNHNS, CDR2 SASEGT. The CDR3 is CASSEVRGQIPEAFF. The CDR3 DNA reads as TGTGCCAGCAGTGAAGTGAGGGGGCAAATCCCTGAAGCTTTCTTT.

J is TRBJ1-2 and V is TRBV11-3; 8 nucleotides match TRBD1. The V gene's germline CDR1 is SGHNT and CDR2 YENEEA. With 3 bases clipped from V and 6 bases from J, the junction kept 15 bases outside the gene matches. This CDR3 has 17 amino acids. The CDR3 nucleotides read TGTGCCAGCAGCTTGTTTGGGACAGGTTCCTTTGGGGATGGCTACACCTTC. Translating it yields CASSLFGTGSFGDGYTF.

The chain carries TRBV30 and TRBJ2-6; tentatively, D is TRBD2 (6 bases). V lost 3 bases, J lost 4 bases, and 13 bases lay in between. Looked up from germline, CDR1 is GTSNPN and CDR2 is SVGIG (reference sequence). The CDR3 is made up of 15 amino acids. Here the CDR3 reads CAWRAEGSGANVLTF. The CDR3, as DNA: TGTGCCTGGAGGGCGGAGGGGTCCGGGGCCAACGTCCTGACTTTC.

V gene TRBV29-1 combines with J gene TRBJ2-5, with 11 bases fitting TRBD2. This CDR3 is 14 amino acids long. Germline-derived CDR1 and CDR2 are SQVTM and ANQGSEA. V was clipped by 4 bases and J by 5 bases; unmatched bases: 6. The CDR3 sequence: CSVALAGGAETQYF. The DNA for the CDR3 is TGCAGCGTTGCATTAGCGGGGGGGGCGGAGACCCAGTACTTC. Full variable domain (outside the CDR3, taken from reference TRBV29-1 and TRBJ2-5): SAVISQKPSRDICQRGTSLTIQCQVDSQVTMMFWYRQQPGQSLTLIATANQGSEATYESGFVIDKFPISRPNLTFSTLTVSNMSPEDSSIYLCSVALAGGAETQYFGPGTRLLVL.

This chain joins TRBV30 and TRBJ2-2; no definite D call. This CDR3 is built from 12 residues. V was cut by 3 bases and J by 6 bases, with 8 bases left in between. CDR1 GTSNPN and CDR2 SVGIG come from the germline V gene (reference sequence). The DNA of the CDR3 is TGTGCCTGGAGGGCAGGAGCCGGGGAGCTGTTTTTT. This codes for CAWRAGAGELFF.

This chain uses TRBV29-1 with TRBJ1-2; possible D gene TRBD1, 6 bases. CDR3 length: 12 amino acids. Germline loops: CDR1 SQVTM, CDR2 ANQGSEA. V lost 8 bases and J 8 bases, leaving 18 bases between the germline ends. The CDR3 DNA reads TGCAGCTCAAGGACGGGGGCCCGGGGCTACACCTTC. Protein product: CSSRTGARGYTF.

The chain links TRBV30 to TRBJ1-2, with D tentatively TRBD1 (5 bases). Trimming left V 3 bases short and J 7 bases short, with 15 bases between. Germline V lookup: CDR1 GTSNPN, CDR2 SVGIG (reference sequence). This CDR3 comprises 13 residues. The CDR3 nucleotides are TGTGCCTGGAGGGAAAGGGACCGCCGTGGCTACACCTTC. This gives the protein CAWRERDRRGYTF.

The rearrangement joins TRBV6-8 to TRBJ2-1, with D maybe TRBD1 (6 bases). The CDR3 is 17 residues long. Germline V gene lookup returns CDR1 MNHGY and CDR2 SAAAGT. V lost 10 bases and J lost 2, with 24 bases in between. The CDR3 reads CAISPTLTGGTYNEQFF. As DNA, the CDR3 is TGTGCCATCAGCCCGACTTTGACAGGAGGCACCTACAATGAGCAGTTCTTC.

The rearrangement links TRBV19 to TRBJ1-5; no definite D call. The CDR3 runs 14 residues. Trimming took off 3 bases at V and 3 bases at J, with 9 bases between the two ends. Looked up from germline, CDR1 is LNHDA and CDR2 is SQIVND (reference sequence). The CDR3 loop reads CASSMGGSNQPQHF. CDR3 nucleotides: TGTGCCAGTAGTATGGGAGGGTCCAATCAGCCCCAGCATTTT.

The chain combines TRBV6-7 with TRBJ2-1; the match to TRBD2 covers 8 bases. TRBV6-7 is annotated as an ORF whose role is uncertain. This CDR3 contains 12 residues. Trimming at V came to 4 bases and at J to 9 bases, leaving 2 bases not matched to a gene. The CDR3, as DNA: TGTGCCAGCAGTTCCCTAGCGGGTGAGCAGTTCTTC. Translated, it gives CASSSLAGEQFF.

This rearrangement joins TRBV18 to TRBJ2-3; 9 nucleotides align to TRBD1. CDR3 size: 16 residues. CDR1 is KGHSH and CDR2 is LQKENI in the germline V gene. Losses at the gene ends were 3 bases for V and 4 bases for J; bases not matched to a gene: 8. In DNA form, the CDR3 reads TGTGCCAGCTCACCCGTCCAGGACAGGGGTTCAGATACGCAGTATTTT. Protein product: CASSPVQDRGSDTQYF. Drawing the rest from reference TRBV18 and TRBJ2-3, the complete variable domain is NAGVMQNPRHLVRRRGQEARLRCSPMKGHSHVYWYRQLPEEGLKFMVYLQKENIIDESGMPKERFSAEFPKEGPSILRIQQVVRGDSAAYFCASSPVQDRGSDTQYFGPGTRLTVL.

The rearrangement uses TRBV18 and TRBJ1-2; TRBD1 agrees at 8 bases. V dropped 1 base and J dropped 6; count of bases not matched to a gene: 7. Germline assignment: CDR1 KGHSH and CDR2 LQKENI. This CDR3 has 15 amino acids. The CDR3 region is CASSPRTGSYDGYTF. In DNA form, the CDR3 reads TGTGCCAGCTCACCACGGACAGGGTCCTATGATGGCTACACCTTC.

J is TRBJ2-6 and V is TRBV28; TRBD1 agrees at 7 bases. J was trimmed by 0 bases and V by 5 bases; bases with no gene match: 10. The CDR3 has 18 residues. In germline, CDR1 is MDHEN, CDR2 SYDVKM. Here the CDR3 reads CASSELRTGDSGANVLTF. The CDR3 DNA follows: TGTGCCAGCAGTGAACTAAGGACAGGAGACTCTGGGGCCAACGTCCTGACTTTC.

The chain combines TRBV19 with TRBJ1-5; 8 positions match TRBD1. The germline V gene has CDR1 LNHDA and CDR2 SQIVND (reference sequence). V dropped 8 bases and J dropped 6; count of bases not matched to a gene: 9. The CDR3 has 14 residues. CDR3 residues: CASEDRGGGQPQHF. CDR3 sequence (DNA): TGTGCCAGTGAAGACAGGGGTGGAGGTCAGCCCCAGCATTTT.

This sequence joins TRBV18 and TRBJ2-5; D gene ambiguous. The CDR3 totals 13 residues. Trimming stripped 2 bases from V and 1 base from J, with 5 bases between. In germline, CDR1 is KGHSH, CDR2 LQKENI. DNA for the CDR3: TGTGCCAGCTCACCAGGGATCCAAGAGACCCAGTACTTC. It translates to CASSPGIQETQYF.

The chain uses TRBV6-8 and TRBJ1-6; D perhaps matches TRBD1 (6 bases). The germline CDR1 and CDR2 sequences are MNHGY and SAAAGT. The CDR3 runs 18 residues. Trimming took 4 bases from V and 0 from J, leaving 16 bases between them. CDR3 loop: CASSFRQAASSYNSPLHF. CDR3 sequence (DNA): TGTGCCAGCAGTTTTCGACAGGCTGCAAGCTCCTATAATTCACCCCTCCACTTT.

The chain uses TRBV30 and TRBJ2-3; D gene unclear. This CDR3 spans 11 amino acids. The V and J ends lost 0 bases and 3 bases respectively, with 1 base between them. The V gene's germline CDR1 is GTSNPN and CDR2 SVGIG (reference sequence). DNA for the CDR3: TGTGCCTGGAGTGTAACAGATACGCAGTATTTT. It translates to CAWSVTDTQYF.

The rearrangement uses TRBV6-8 and TRBJ2-7; TRBD2 aligns across 11 bases. CDR1 and CDR2 from the germline V gene are MNHGY and SAAAGT. With V trimmed by 8 bases and J by 1 base, 4 bases remained unmatched. CDR3 length equals 14 residues. The CDR3 spells CASQLAGASYEQYF. The CDR3 region has the DNA TGTGCCAGCCAACTAGCGGGGGCGTCCTACGAGCAGTACTTC.

The chain joins TRBV6-8 to TRBJ2-1; TRBD1 agrees at 11 bases. The trim removed 6 bases at V and 7 bases at J, leaving 5 bases unmatched. CDR3 length: 14 residues. Per germline, CDR1 MNHGY and CDR2 SAAAGT. This chain's CDR3 is CASRAGTGGNEQFF. Here the CDR3 DNA reads TGTGCCAGCAGAGCCGGGACAGGGGGGAATGAGCAGTTCTTC.

The chain links TRBV19 to TRBJ1-3; D is perhaps TRBD1 (6 bases). In germline, CDR1 is LNHDA, CDR2 SQIVND (reference sequence). V was clipped by 9 bases and J by 4 bases, with 16 bases between them. The CDR3 loop spans 14 amino acids. The CDR3 region has the DNA TGTGCCAGCTCCTACAGGGACCTCGGAAACACCATATATTTT. Translation: CASSYRDLGNTIYF.

The V gene is TRBV5-1, the J gene TRBJ2-2, with 7 bases fitting TRBD1. This CDR3 contains 15 residues. Germline loops: CDR1 SGHRS, CDR2 YFSETQ. Trimming at V came to 4 bases and at J to 3 bases, leaving 6 bases not matched to a gene. In DNA, the CDR3 is TGCGCCAGCAGCCATGGGGACAGACACACCGGGGAGCTGTTTTTT. Protein sequence: CASSHGDRHTGELFF. The full variable domain, rest sourced from reference TRBV5-1 and TRBJ2-2, is KAGVTQTPRYLIKTRGQQVTLSCSPISGHRSVSWYQQTPGQGLQFLFEYFSETQRNKGNFPGRFSGRQFSNSRSEMNVSTLELGDSALYLCASSHGDRHTGELFFGEGSRLTVL.